The 4 T cell receptor beta chains in this list originate from one sample, sequenced in a study of siplizumab effects on memory and regulatory T cells. Repertoires were generated with immunoSEQ multiplex PCR, while TCRdb's copy carries only in-frame clones and drops some. The table records 85,000 to 130,000 clones, approximately 90% of them present only once. What was sequenced was Tregs sorted from blood. These TCRs come from a human donor in good health.

The V gene is TRBV5-1, the J gene TRBJ2-2; 7 nucleotides align to TRBD1. This CDR3 has 16 residues. V was clipped by 4 bases and J by 3 bases; unmatched bases: 9. Per the germline V gene, CDR1 is SGHRS and CDR2 is YFSETQ. In nucleotides, the CDR3 is TGCGCCAGCAGCCTGGCCGGGACAGCTTACACCGGGGAGCTGTTTTTT. Translated, it gives CASSLAGTAYTGELFF.

The chain combines TRBV18 with TRBJ2-7; D is perhaps TRBD1 (7 bases). This CDR3 comprises 15 residues. Germline assignment: CDR1 KGHSH and CDR2 LQKENI. The V end lost 6 bases, the J end lost 2 bases, and 17 bases lay between the germline ends. CDR3 sequence: CASSPRGTAAYEQYF. The CDR3 region has the DNA TGTGCCAGCTCTCCTCGCGGGACAGCCGCCTACGAGCAGTACTTC.

The chain carries TRBV5-6 and TRBJ1-3; 8 bases align to TRBD1. Germline values: CDR1 SGHDT, CDR2 YYEEEE. The V gene end was trimmed by 1 base and the J gene end by 4 bases; junction bases not matched to a gene: 4. This CDR3 is 15 amino acids long. CDR3: CASSLSRTGGNTIYF. In nucleotides, the CDR3 is TGTGCCAGCAGCTTGAGTCGGACAGGGGGAAACACCATATATTTT.

The chain employs TRBV21-1 and TRBJ2-7; the table gives TRBD2 as D, unverified against the DNA. TRBV21-1 is noted as a pseudogene. The CDR3 loop spans 10 amino acids. The CDR3 region is CARSSYEQYF. The DNA for the CDR3 is TGTGCCCGGAGCTCCTACGAGCAGTACTTC.